One sample yielded the 3 T cell receptor beta chains listed below, sequenced in a study of T cell responses to AZD1222 COVID-19 vaccine. TCRdb keeps only in-frame clones here, not all; method: immunoSEQ multiplex PCR. The data contain about 100,000 clones, around 87% of them singletons. The material sequenced was peripheral blood, taken on day 0 of AZD1222 vaccination. Receptors originate from an adult in good health.

The chain recombines TRBV5-5 with TRBJ1-5; D is unclear. CDR1 is SGHKS, CDR2 YYEKEE, per germline (reference sequence). V dropped 0 bases and J dropped 8 bases, with 15 bases sitting between them. CDR3 length equals 15 residues. The chain's CDR3 is CASSLGVGGYEPQHF. The CDR3 DNA reads TGTGCCAGCAGCTTGGGGGTCGGCGGTTATGAGCCCCAGCATTTT. Filled out from reference TRBV5-5 and TRBJ1-5, the complete variable domain reads DAGVTQSPTHLIKTRGQQVTLRCSPISGHKSVSWYQQVLGQGPQFIFQYYEKEERGRGNFPDRFSARQFPNYSSELNVNALLLGDSALYLCASSLGVGGYEPQHFGDGTRLSIL.

This sequence joins TRBV19 and TRBJ2-2; D possibly corresponds to TRBD1 (5 bases). Germline V gene data show CDR1 as LNHDA and CDR2 as SQIVND (reference sequence). The CDR3 consists of 15 residues. Trimming stripped 5 bases from V and 0 bases from J, with 10 bases between. The CDR3 bases are TGTGCCAGTAGTGGGGCAGACGCGAACACCGGGGAGCTGTTTTTT. This gives the protein CASSGADANTGELFF.

This clone was found once. The chain recombines TRBV4-2 with TRBJ1-1; 8 bases are shared with TRBD1. This CDR3 has 18 amino acids. Germline-derived CDR1 and CDR2 are LGHNA and YNFKEQ. The trim removed 0 bases at V and 7 bases at J, leaving 16 bases unmatched. DNA for the CDR3: TGTGCCAGCAGCCAAGAGTTAGCACAGGGGGTAGGGAATTATGAAGCTTTCTTT. It codes for CASSQELAQGVGNYEAFF.